This T cell receptor (beta chain) emerged from a study of T cells in women clearing cervical HPV infection. With regard to this clone: The read comes to an end 3 residues before the CDR3 does, leaving the germline J gene to fill in the end.

This table comes from immunoSEQ multiplex PCR, and its TCRdb copy is limited to in-frame clones, with some not included. The record lists about 40,000 clones, of which the ten most abundant hold approximately 6.3%. Germline CDR1 and CDR2: SQVTM and ANQGSEA. Germline trimming cut 8 bases from V and 1 base from J; bases unmatched to any gene: 10. This CDR3 region has 14 residues. The sequence derives from a woman aged 18 to 75 with a cervical HPV16 infection that either progressed to CIN3+ or cleared (not recorded which). The chain recombines TRBV29-1 with TRBJ1-2, with 7 bases fitting TRBD1. Sequencing used blood buffy coat. CDR3 DNA (partial): TGCAGCACCCCCTCAGGGGGGCTTAACTATGGC. It codes for CSTPSGGLNYG. The full CDR3 sequence reads CSTPSGGLNYGYTF.